A single sample is the source of the 21 T cell receptor beta chains below, sequenced in a study of human T cells and chemical hapten exposure. One entry per CDR3 protein results from TCRdb running MiXCR on the 5' RACE reads. In the table there are over 70,000 distinct CDR3 sequences, around 15% of which are singletons. It was from unfractionated whole blood that total RNA was extracted. The receptors originated from a female donor in good health.

This chain links TRBV21-1 with TRBJ1-2; TRBD1, the table's D call, was not compared with the DNA. TRBV21-1 is given as a pseudogene. The CDR3 sequence is 15 residues long. CDR3 sequence reads: CASSTRQIHRYGYTF. The CDR3 region has the DNA TGTGCCAGCAGCACCCGACAGATTCACCGGTATGGCTACACCTTC.

The chain couples TRBV6-5 to TRBJ1-4, with 7 nucleotides matching TRBD1. The CDR3 contains 15 residues. After removal of 4 bases from V and 5 bases from J, the junction contained 7 bases not matched to a gene. Per germline, CDR1 MNHEY and CDR2 SVGAGI. The CDR3 DNA follows: TGTGCCAGCAGTTTCACAGGGGCAATAAATGAAAAACTGTTTTTT. Its protein is CASSFTGAINEKLFF.

The chain couples TRBV7-2 to TRBJ1-2; D is uncertain. Trimming cost V 3 bases and J 6 bases, with 11 bases left between them. This CDR3 has 13 residues. CDR1 and CDR2 from the germline V gene are SGHTA and FQGNSA. The CDR3 sequence: CASSLATLNGYTF. The CDR3 coding sequence is TGTGCCAGCAGCTTGGCCACCCTAAATGGCTACACCTTC.

The chain uses TRBV12-3 or TRBV12-4 and TRBJ2-1; possible D gene TRBD1, 5 bases. The CDR3 spans 15 residues. V lost 6 bases to trimming and J lost 5 bases, with 17 bases between them. The chain's CDR3 is CASSPRDSTHNEQFF. CDR3 sequence (DNA): TGTGCCAGCAGCCCTCGTGACAGCACCCACAATGAGCAGTTCTTC.

This clonotype was counted a few times. The chain uses TRBV20-1 and TRBJ1-1; no clear D. The CDR3 spans 15 residues. The V gene's germline CDR1 is DFQATT and CDR2 SNEGSKA (reference sequence). The ends were cut back, 1 base at V and 0 bases at J, with 12 bases in the middle. The CDR3 DNA is TGCAGTGCTAGAGTTCCTCCAGCCATGAACACTGAAGCTTTCTTT. Translation gives CSARVPPAMNTEAFF.

The chain is built from TRBV5-4 and TRBJ1-4; no clear D gene. V was shortened by 4 bases and J by 6 bases, with 4 bases between the two germline ends. The germline V gene has CDR1 SGHNT and CDR2 YYREEE (reference sequence). This CDR3 spans 11 amino acids. In nucleotides, the CDR3 is TGTGCCAGCAGCCGCGATGAAAAACTGTTTTTT. Residues: CASSRDEKLFF.

The V and J genes are TRBV6-4 and TRBJ2-3; D gene unclear. The CDR3 extends over 13 amino acids. Germline V lookup: CDR1 MRHNA, CDR2 SNTAGT. V lost 4 bases and J lost 2, with 7 bases in between. CDR3 in amino acids: CASSASDTDTQYF. DNA for the CDR3: TGTGCCAGCAGTGCCTCGGACACAGATACGCAGTATTTT.

The CDR3 DNA follows: TGTGCCAGCAGCCCGACGAATTTTAGGCCCAATTGGGAGCAGTTCTTC. Residues: CASSPTNFRPNWEQFF. This chain links TRBV7-2 with TRBJ2-1; D unresolved. V was cut by 5 bases and J by 10 bases, with 24 bases left in between. The CDR3 is 16 amino acids. The V gene's germline CDR1 is SGHTA and CDR2 FQGNSA.

This clonotype has just a few counts. This sequence joins TRBV12-3 or TRBV12-4 and TRBJ2-3; 7 bases align to TRBD1. The ends lost 8 bases at V and 0 bases at J; junction bases unmatched: 8. There are 15 residues in the CDR3. The CDR3 loop is CASFDRATSTDTQYF. The CDR3 DNA sequence: TGTGCCAGCTTTGACAGGGCAACTAGCACAGATACGCAGTATTTT.

This clonotype was detected only a few times. The CDR3 DNA reads TGTGCCATCAGTGAGGAGGGGGAGACTTATAGCAATCAGCCCCAGCATTTT. Translated, it gives CAISEEGETYSNQPQHF. The chain is built from TRBV10-3 and TRBJ1-5; TRBD1 might be the D (6 bases). The CDR3 covers 17 residues. V was cut by 2 bases and J by 0 bases, with 14 bases left in between. Germline CDR1 and CDR2: ENHRY and SYGVKD.

This clonotype was recorded a few times. This rearrangement joins TRBV4-3 to TRBJ1-5; D is unclear. The ends were cut back, 0 bases at V and 4 bases at J, with 10 bases in the middle. Germline CDR1 and CDR2: LGHNA and YSLEER. CDR3 length: 15 residues. The CDR3 is CASSQDYLENQPQHF. The CDR3 coding sequence is TGCGCCAGCAGCCAAGATTATTTGGAGAATCAGCCCCAGCATTTT.

There are many counts of this clonotype. The chain is built from TRBV7-2 and TRBJ1-1; no firm D call. Germline V lookup: CDR1 SGHTA, CDR2 FQGNSA. CDR3 length equals 13 residues. Trimming shortened V by 8 bases and J by 5 bases, and 15 bases separated the two germline ends. As DNA, the CDR3 is TGTGCCAGCGGTACAGTCGGAGGGACTGAAGCTTTCTTT. This codes for CASGTVGGTEAFF.

This clonotype was counted ten times or more. V is TRBV7-9 and J is TRBJ2-5; D gene uncertain. The V end lost 5 bases, the J end lost 5 bases, and 9 bases lay between the germline ends. Germline-derived CDR1 and CDR2 are SEHNR and FQNEAQ (reference sequence). The CDR3 loop spans 12 amino acids. The CDR3, as DNA: TGTGCCAGCAGCCCAGAGTCCGAGACCCAGTACTTC. It yields the protein CASSPESETQYF.

This clonotype was detected only a few times. V and J are TRBV24-1 and TRBJ2-2; 9 bases are shared with TRBD1. This CDR3 is built from 17 residues. Germline CDR1 is KGHDR and CDR2 is SFDVKD. V shed 5 bases and J 6 bases; nucleotides not matched to a gene: 12. The CDR3 DNA follows: TGTGCCACCAGTGGGGGTACGGGACAGGGAACCCCCGGGGAGCTGTTTTTT. Protein: CATSGGTGQGTPGELFF.

This clonotype occurred a few times. The chain carries TRBV2 and TRBJ2-5; a weak D match, TRBD1 (5 bases). The CDR3 contains 13 residues. Looked up from germline, CDR1 is SNHLY and CDR2 is FYNNEI. V lost 3 bases to trimming and J lost 2 bases, with 7 bases between them. CDR3 DNA sequence: TGTGCCAGCAGTGATGACAGACAAGAGACCCAGTACTTC. It codes for CASSDDRQETQYF.

A few counts support this clonotype. The V and J genes are TRBV6-1 and TRBJ2-3; D unresolved. V was clipped by 2 bases and J by 8 bases, with 8 bases between them. The CDR3 has 12 residues. Germline assignment: CDR1 MNHNS and CDR2 SASEGT. The CDR3 DNA reads as TGTGCCAGCAGTGAACGAGAACTTACGCAGTATTTT. Amino acids: CASSERELTQYF.

This clonotype showed up just a few times. The V gene is TRBV18, the J gene TRBJ1-1; 7 nucleotides line up with TRBD1. V lost 3 bases to trimming and J lost 1 base; unmatched junction nucleotides: 5. CDR3 length: 15 amino acids. CDR1 is KGHSH, CDR2 LQKENI, per germline. The CDR3 sequence: CASSPGQAQNTEAFF. The CDR3 DNA sequence: TGTGCCAGCTCACCCGGACAGGCCCAGAACACTGAAGCTTTCTTT.

This sequence joins TRBV5-1 and TRBJ1-4; D is unclear. This CDR3 is 14 amino acids long. V lost 0 bases and J lost 5, with 8 bases in between. The germline gives CDR1 SGHRS, CDR2 YFSETQ. The CDR3 region has the DNA TGCGCCAGCAGCTTGGGGCAGAAAAATGAAAAACTGTTTTTT. Its protein is CASSLGQKNEKLFF.

This clonotype was detected only a few times. The chain recombines TRBV2 with TRBJ1-1, with a tentative D call TRBD1 (5 bases). CDR3 length: 14 amino acids. CDR1 is SNHLY and CDR2 is FYNNEI in the germline V gene. V lost 4 bases, J lost 0 bases, and 9 bases lay in between. CDR3 DNA sequence: TGTGCCAGCAGTGCGGACACTTTGAACACTGAAGCTTTCTTT. Its translation: CASSADTLNTEAFF. Complete variable domain (other parts from reference TRBV2 and TRBJ1-1): EPEVTQTPSHQVTQMGQEVILRCVPISNHLYFYWYRQILGQKVEFLVSFYNNEISEKSEIFDDQFSVERPDGSNFTLKIRSTKLEDSAMYFCASSADTLNTEAFFGQGTRLTVV.

The V call is TRBV6-1, the J call TRBJ2-5; tentatively, D is TRBD2 (7 bases). This CDR3 region has 14 residues. From germline, CDR1 is MNHNS and CDR2 SASEGT. V was pared by 2 bases and J by 4 bases, with 11 bases between. The DNA for the CDR3 is TGTGCCAGCAGTGAATCCGGGGGGCGAGAGACCCAGTACTTC. Protein: CASSESGGRETQYF.

This chain uses TRBV6-5 with TRBJ2-3; D gene ambiguous. CDR1 and CDR2 (germline): MNHEY, SVGAGI. V lost 9 bases to trimming and J lost 2 bases, with 15 bases between them. This CDR3 spans 14 amino acids. CDR3 loop: CARSAGPVTDTQYF. DNA of the CDR3: TGTGCCAGAAGTGCCGGACCAGTCACAGATACGCAGTATTTT.